This T cell receptor beta chain was captured in a study of T-cell memory formation after mild COVID-19. Study overall: For the most part, TCR clusters were specific to one donor.

Notes on the study in general: CD4/CD8 balance characterized clones contracting day 15 to 85, and CD4+ skew characterized later expanders. Researchers could not confirm that second-wave clones peaking on day 37 targeted SARS-CoV-2.

The CDR3 sequence is 14 residues long. Looked up from germline, CDR1 is MNHEY and CDR2 is SVGAGI. Trimming cost V 7 bases and J 5 bases, with 15 bases left between them. This clonotype appeared a few times. Its target is unknown. TCRdb re-derived calls from the 5' RACE reads in MiXCR, one entry per CDR3 protein. The data contain some 490,000 distinct CDR3 sequences, about 20% of them singletons. The chain couples TRBV6-5 to TRBJ1-5; perhaps TRBD1 as D (5 bases). This clonotype originated in an adult woman who had mild COVID-19 (a few samples of this study predate the infection). Cell type and time point are not known. The specimen sequenced was PBMCs or a T cell subset sorted from them (not recorded which). The CDR3 region is CASTVGQGYQPQHF. CDR3 coding DNA: TGTGCCAGCACCGTGGGCCAGGGATATCAGCCCCAGCATTTT.